A selection of T cell receptor beta chains follows, all from one sample in a study of OX40 agonist ivuxolimab in advanced cancers. The protocol was immunoSEQ multiplex PCR, while the TCRdb copy is restricted to in-frame clones and leaves out a portion. The sample gives about 38,000 clones, around four fifths of which show up once; about 35% is in the top ten. The sequenced sample was CD4+ or CD8+ T cells sorted from blood, obtained in a trial of the OX40 agonist ivuxolimab. All receptors come from an adult with an advanced solid tumor such as melanoma, head and neck, liver or kidney cancer. Each CDR3 is given with its conserved first and last residue. The listing skips clone size in some rows; elsewhere it reads once, few, many or a size class.

- | TRBV15 | CATSSGTSGSIGAKNIQYF
few | TRBV2 | CASSVRAEYEQYF
- | TRBV7-2 | CASSEGQGQVLEKLFF
- | TRBV6-4 | CASNGAAQRNEQFF
- | TRBV4-2 | CASSRSGQGTPGELFF
- | TRBV11-2 | CASSLDSDRARIGELFF
- | TRBV5-4 | CASSLYSGNTEAFF
few | TRBV2 | CADGTVNYGYTF
- | TRBV7-2 | CASRLQGNTEAFF
- | TRBV5-1 | CASSSRGHPTYEQYF
- | TRBV10-1 | CAGPGTGGSEQYF
- | TRBV2 | CASRPGLAPYEQYF
- | TRBV28 | CASSQGQGIGYTF
- | TRBV5-4 | CASSLEGPGETQYF
- | TRBV5-4 | CASSGGGTGSYEQYF
once | TRBV2 | CASRGLGQGETQYF
few | TRBV5-4 | CASSRDRATNEKLFF
- | TRBV29-1 | CSVQDSANPGELFF
- | TRBV7-2 | CASSFQGSPQHF
- | TRBV7-2 | CASSLGQGLYGYTF
- | TRBV7-3 | CASSSGLADLGQYF
- | TRBV5-1 | CASSQNGELGGYTF
- | TRBV2 | CASSTDRQGLHF
- | TRBV6-1 | CASSRSVGKETQYF
- | TRBV28 | CASARVDYGYTF
once | TRBV4-1 | CASSQPRRGRVWDTQYF
once | TRBV9 | CASSVDGRAYNEQFF
once | TRBV19 | CASSIALSHTEAFF
- | TRBV13 | CASSVGLQHYNEQFF
- | TRBV6-5 | CASSPRDGAYEQYF
- | TRBV6-1 | CASSDRERQPQHF
- | TRBV6-5 | CASRASGSQSNEQFF
- | TRBV5-1 | CASAPWGEETQYF
- | TRBV4-1 | CASSLQTLTGGGEQYF
few | TRBV2 | CASRTDSNQPQHF
few | TRBV27 | CASSLSWAGVGEQYF
- | TRBV25-1 | CASSGEVDYGYTF
once | TRBV19 | CATNGGGKREQYF
few | TRBV9 | CASSQTSGRGEQYF
- | TRBV29-1 | CSGTDSRAYEQYF
- | TRBV5-4 | CASSLAQGIPITYEQYF
- | TRBV7-6 | CASSSGGATGELFF
few | TRBV15 | CATSRGQASEKLFF
- | TRBV9 | CASSPEGQPTGELFF
few | TRBV30 | CAWSVRAGGAEAFF
- | TRBV7-9 | CASSLANRVNEQFF
- | TRBV5-1 | CASSLSSSNTEAFF
few | TRBV5-1 | CASSSRPGGANSPLHF
- | TRBV29-1 | CSVTGRDTGELFF
- | TRBV28 | CASSLSGQGLYGYTF
- | TRBV7-9 | CASSSPSGRGGTDTQYF
few | TRBV7-9 | CASSLGQSSYEQYF